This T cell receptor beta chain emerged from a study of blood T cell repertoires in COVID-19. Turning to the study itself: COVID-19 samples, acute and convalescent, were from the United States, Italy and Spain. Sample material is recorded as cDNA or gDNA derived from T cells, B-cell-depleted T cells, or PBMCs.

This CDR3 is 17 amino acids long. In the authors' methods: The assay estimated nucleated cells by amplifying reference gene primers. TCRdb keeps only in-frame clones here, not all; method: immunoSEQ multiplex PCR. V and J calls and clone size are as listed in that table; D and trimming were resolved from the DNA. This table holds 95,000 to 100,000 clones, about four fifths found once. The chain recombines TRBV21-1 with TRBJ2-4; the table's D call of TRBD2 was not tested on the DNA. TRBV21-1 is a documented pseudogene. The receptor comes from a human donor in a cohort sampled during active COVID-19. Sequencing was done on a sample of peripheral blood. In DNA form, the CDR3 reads TGTGCCAGCAGCTCCAGGGACTCACGCCGCATCGAAAACATTCAGTACTTC. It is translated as CASSSRDSRRIENIQYF.